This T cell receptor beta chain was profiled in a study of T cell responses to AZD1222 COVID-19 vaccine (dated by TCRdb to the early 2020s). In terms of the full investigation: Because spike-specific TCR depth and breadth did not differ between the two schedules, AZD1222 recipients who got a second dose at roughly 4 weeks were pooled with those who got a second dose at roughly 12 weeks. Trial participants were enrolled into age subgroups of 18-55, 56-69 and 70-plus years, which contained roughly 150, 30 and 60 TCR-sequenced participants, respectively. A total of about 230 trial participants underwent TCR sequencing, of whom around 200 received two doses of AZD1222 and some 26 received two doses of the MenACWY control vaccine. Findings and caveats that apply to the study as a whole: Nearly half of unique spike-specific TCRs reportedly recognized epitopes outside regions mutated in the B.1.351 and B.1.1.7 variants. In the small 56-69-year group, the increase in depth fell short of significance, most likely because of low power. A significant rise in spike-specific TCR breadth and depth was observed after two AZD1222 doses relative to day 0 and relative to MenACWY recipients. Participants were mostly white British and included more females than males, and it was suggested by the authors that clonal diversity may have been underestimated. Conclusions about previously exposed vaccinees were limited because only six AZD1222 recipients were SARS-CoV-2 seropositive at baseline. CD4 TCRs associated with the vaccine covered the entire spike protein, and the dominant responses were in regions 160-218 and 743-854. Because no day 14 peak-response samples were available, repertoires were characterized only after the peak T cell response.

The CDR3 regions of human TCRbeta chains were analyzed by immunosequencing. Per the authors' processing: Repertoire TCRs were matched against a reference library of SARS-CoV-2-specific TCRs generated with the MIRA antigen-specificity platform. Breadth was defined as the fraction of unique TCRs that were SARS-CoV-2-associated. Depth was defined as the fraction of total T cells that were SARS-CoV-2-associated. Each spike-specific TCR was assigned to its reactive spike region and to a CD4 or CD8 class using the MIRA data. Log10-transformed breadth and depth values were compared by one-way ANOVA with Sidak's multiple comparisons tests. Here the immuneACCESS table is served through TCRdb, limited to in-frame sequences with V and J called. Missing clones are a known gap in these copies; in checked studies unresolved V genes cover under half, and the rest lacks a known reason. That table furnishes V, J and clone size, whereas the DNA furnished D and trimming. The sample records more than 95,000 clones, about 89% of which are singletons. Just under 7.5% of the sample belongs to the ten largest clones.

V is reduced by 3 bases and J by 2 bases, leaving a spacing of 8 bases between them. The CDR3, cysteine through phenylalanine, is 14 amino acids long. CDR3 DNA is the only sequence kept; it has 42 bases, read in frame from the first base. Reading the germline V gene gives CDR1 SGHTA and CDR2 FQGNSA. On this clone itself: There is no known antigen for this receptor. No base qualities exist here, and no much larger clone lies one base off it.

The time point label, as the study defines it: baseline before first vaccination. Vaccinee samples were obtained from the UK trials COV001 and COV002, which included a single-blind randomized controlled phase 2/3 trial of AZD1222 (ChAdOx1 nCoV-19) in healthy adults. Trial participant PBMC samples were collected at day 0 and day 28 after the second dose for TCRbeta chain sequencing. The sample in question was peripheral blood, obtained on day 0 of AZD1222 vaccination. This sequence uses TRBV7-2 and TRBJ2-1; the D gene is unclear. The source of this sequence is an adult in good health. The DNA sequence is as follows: TGTGCCAGCAGCTTCGCAGTTACCTACAATGAGCAGTTCTTC. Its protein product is CASSFAVTYNEQFF.